Following are 15 T cell receptor beta chains from one sample sequenced in a study of vaccination and CD4 T cells after COVID-19 (dated by TCRdb to the early 2020s). The library was generated by PCR. Instrument on record: Illumina iSeq 100. DNA from cultured CD4+ T cells was subjected to TCR sequencing with the Oncomine TCR Beta short-read assay at the Johns Hopkins FTIC core. The public reads were run again by TCRdb, first through fastp at Q25 and then through MiXCR, and only productive beta chains were kept. Rows with a matching CDR3 protein are joined into one entry that keeps the most common DNA and genes. A total of fewer than 4,500 distinct CDR3 sequences appear in this sample, 35% to 55% of them only once. Of the sample, approximately 45% falls within the top ten clones. In the paper's terms, the treatment or condition label means: approximately 11-day PBMC culture with coronavirus spike peptide pools or control peptides (ViraFEST assay).

These receptors have no identified antigens. Sequenced: CD4+ T cells from blood, cultured in vitro. The receptors stem from a human donor who had recovered from COVID-19.

The J gene is TRBJ2-1, the V gene TRBV25-1; 7 bases are a match to TRBD2. CDR1 MGHDK and CDR2 SYGVNS come from the germline V gene. The V segment lost 1 base and the J segment 9 bases; nucleotides outside the gene matches: 9. The CDR3 consists of 15 residues. This chain's CDR3 is CASSEWSSGPSEQFF. DNA for the CDR3: TGTGCCAGCAGTGAATGGAGTAGCGGGCCCAGTGAGCAGTTCTTC.

The V gene is TRBV20-1, the J gene TRBJ2-3, with 12 bases identical to TRBD2. CDR3 length: 17 residues. Germline CDR1 is DFQATT and CDR2 is SNEGSKA (reference sequence). The J segment lost 3 bases and the V segment lost 8 bases, leaving 15 bases of the junction unmatched. This CDR3 reads CSQRKPAGTSGTDTQYF. The DNA for the CDR3 is TGCAGTCAAAGAAAACCCGCTGGGACTAGCGGGACAGATACGCAGTATTTT.

The chain couples TRBV20-1 to TRBJ1-5; D gene unclear. The germline gives CDR1 DFQATT, CDR2 SNEGSKA (reference sequence). This CDR3 region has 14 residues. Trimming cost V 0 bases and J 0 bases, with 6 bases left between them. CDR3 nucleotides: TGCAGTGCTAGAGACCCGGGTAGCAATCAGCCCCAGCATTTT. As protein: CSARDPGSNQPQHF.

Only a few counts were recorded for this clonotype. The rearrangement joins TRBV10-1 to TRBJ2-3; 8 bases match TRBD1. Germline V gives CDR1 WNHNN, CDR2 SYGVQD (reference sequence). This CDR3 region has 15 residues. V was clipped by 8 bases and J by 4 bases; unmatched bases: 11. CDR3 loop: CASPQAGGCPDTQYF. The DNA for the CDR3 is TGCGCCAGCCCCCAGGCAGGGGGCTGCCCAGATACGCAGTATTTT.

This clonotype occurred a few times. The chain has TRBV20-1 and TRBJ1-2; TRBD1 matches at 8 bases. This CDR3 has 14 residues. Germline V lookup: CDR1 DFQATT, CDR2 SNEGSKA (reference sequence). The junction had 11 bases not matched to a gene; V was cut back by 6 bases and J by 5 bases. CDR3 sequence: CSAGGTGKSYGYTF. DNA of the CDR3: TGCAGTGCCGGTGGGACAGGCAAATCTTATGGCTACACCTTC.

The V gene is TRBV18, the J gene TRBJ1-2, with 10 bases fitting TRBD1. From germline, CDR1 is KGHSH and CDR2 LQKENI. The CDR3 runs 14 residues. Trimming took 3 bases from V and 5 from J; bases not matched to a gene: 3. CDR3 sequence (DNA): TGTGCCAGCTCACCGTCGGACAGGGGGTATGGCTACACCTTC. Translation gives CASSPSDRGYGYTF.

The J gene is TRBJ2-3, the V gene TRBV6-1, with unresolved D. V lost 7 bases, J lost 5 bases, and 10 bases lay in between. Germline CDR1 reads MNHNS; CDR2 reads SASEGT. This CDR3 is built from 12 residues. CDR3 DNA sequence: TGTGCCAGCACCACGGGCGGAGATACGCAGTATTTT. This codes for CASTTGGDTQYF.

The J gene is TRBJ2-1, the V gene TRBV2; 9 nucleotides agree with TRBD2. Trimming took 5 bases from V and 0 from J; bases not matched to a gene: 2. Germline V gene sequence: CDR1 SNHLY, CDR2 FYNNEI. This CDR3 is 15 amino acids long. The CDR3 is CASSLAGFSYNEQFF. The CDR3 bases are TGTGCCAGCAGTCTAGCGGGGTTCTCCTACAATGAGCAGTTCTTC.

The rearrangement joins TRBV6-2 or TRBV6-3 to TRBJ1-2; D unclear. Germline CDR1 MNHEY, CDR2 SVGEGT. The CDR3 length is 12 residues. V lost 6 bases and J 4 bases, leaving 9 bases between the germline ends. CDR3 DNA sequence: TGTGCCAGCAGCGATCGGATCTATGGCTACACCTTC. It encodes CASSDRIYGYTF.

This clonotype showed up just a few times. CDR3 DNA sequence: TGTGCCAGCAGGGAACAGGGAAACTATGGCTACACCTTC. This sequence encodes CASREQGNYGYTF. This chain uses TRBV6-1 with TRBJ1-2; D might be TRBD1 (6 bases). This CDR3 spans 13 amino acids. Per germline, CDR1 MNHNS and CDR2 SASEGT. Trimming removed 6 bases from V and 2 bases from J, with 10 bases in between.

This clonotype is termed large (0.1 to 1%). The chain has TRBV20-1 and TRBJ2-7; TRBD2 aligns across 12 bases. The trim removed 0 bases at V and 1 base at J, leaving 7 bases unmatched. The germline V gene has CDR1 DFQATT and CDR2 SNEGSKA (reference sequence). The CDR3 length is 17 residues. The CDR3 nucleotides read TGCAGTGCTAGAGAGCTAGCGGGAGGGCCAGTGTCCTACGAGCAGTACTTC. This translates into CSARELAGGPVSYEQYF.

The table lists this clonotype with a count of one. Mismatch with germline at one junction end may stem from a read error. This sequence joins TRBV6-2 or TRBV6-3 and TRBJ2-1, with D possibly TRBD2 on 5 matching bases. CDR3 length: 15 amino acids. Germline CDR1 MNHEY, CDR2 SVGEGT. The CDR3 spells CASSLLGVSYNERFF. The CDR3 DNA sequence: TGTGCCAGCAGTCTACTAGGTGTCTCCTACAATGAGCGGTTCTTC.

The rearrangement links TRBV5-1 to TRBJ2-5; 7 bases align to TRBD1. CDR1 is SGHRS and CDR2 is YFSETQ in the germline V gene. The CDR3 totals 15 residues. V lost 1 base, J lost 4 bases, and 7 bases stayed unmatched. CDR3 sequence: CASSLLIGQAETQYF. CDR3 nucleotides: TGCGCCAGCAGCTTGCTAATAGGACAGGCAGAGACCCAGTACTTC.

This clonotype appeared a few times. V usage is TRBV7-9 and J usage is TRBJ1-2; tentatively, D is TRBD1 (5 bases). V lost 5 bases and J 8 bases, leaving 9 bases between the germline ends. CDR1 is SEHNR and CDR2 is FQNEAQ in the germline V gene (reference sequence). The CDR3 contains 11 residues. Here the CDR3 reads CASSRGGGYTF. CDR3 nucleotides: TGTGCCAGCAGCCGGGGCGGGGGCTACACCTTC.

This chain joins TRBV20-1 and TRBJ1-2, with D hard to call. Germline V gives CDR1 DFQATT, CDR2 SNEGSKA (reference sequence). The CDR3 totals 11 residues. Trimming removed 3 bases at V and 1 base at J, with 3 bases between. The CDR3 DNA reads TGCAGTGCTAGGTATAACTATGGCTACACCTTC. Its protein is CSARYNYGYTF.